This TCR beta chain was sequenced during a study of blood T cell repertoires in COVID-19. Germline lookup yields CDR1 MNHEY and CDR2 SVGAGI. The CDR3 length is 15 residues. V dropped 2 bases and J dropped 3; count of bases not matched to a gene: 4. Generated by immunoSEQ multiplex PCR, the TCRdb table keeps only in-frame clones and is missing some. The profile shows some 180,000 clones, roughly three quarters of them singletons. This chain uses TRBV6-5 with TRBJ1-2, with 9 bases lining up with TRBD1. This TCR was recovered from a woman in her 50s with active or convalescent COVID-19. What was sequenced was peripheral blood. The CDR3 sequence: CASSYHRDRDYGYTF. The CDR3 coding sequence is TGTGCCAGCAGTTACCACCGGGACAGGGACTATGGCTACACCTTC.